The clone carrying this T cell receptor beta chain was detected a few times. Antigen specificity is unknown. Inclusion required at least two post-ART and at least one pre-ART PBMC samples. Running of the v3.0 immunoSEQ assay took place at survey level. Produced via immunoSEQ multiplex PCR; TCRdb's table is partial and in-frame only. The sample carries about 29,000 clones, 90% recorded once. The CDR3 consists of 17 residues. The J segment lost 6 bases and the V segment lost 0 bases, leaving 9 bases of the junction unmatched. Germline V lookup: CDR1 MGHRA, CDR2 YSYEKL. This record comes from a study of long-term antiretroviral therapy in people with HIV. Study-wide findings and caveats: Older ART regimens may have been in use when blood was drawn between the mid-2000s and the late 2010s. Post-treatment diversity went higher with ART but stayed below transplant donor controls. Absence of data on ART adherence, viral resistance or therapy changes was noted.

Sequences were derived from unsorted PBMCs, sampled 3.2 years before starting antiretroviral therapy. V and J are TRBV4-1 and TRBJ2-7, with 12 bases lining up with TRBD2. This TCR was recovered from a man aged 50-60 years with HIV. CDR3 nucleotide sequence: TGCGCCAGCAGCCAAGAGGCAAGACTAGCGGGGGCATCCGAGCAGTACTTC. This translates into CASSQEARLAGASEQYF.